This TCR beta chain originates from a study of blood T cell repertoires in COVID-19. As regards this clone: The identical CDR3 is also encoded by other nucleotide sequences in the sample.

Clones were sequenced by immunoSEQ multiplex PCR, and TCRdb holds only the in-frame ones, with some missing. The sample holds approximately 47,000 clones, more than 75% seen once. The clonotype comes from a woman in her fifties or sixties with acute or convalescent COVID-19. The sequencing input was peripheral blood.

DNA of the CDR3: TGTGCCAGCAGTTTATGGGCTAGCTCCTACGAGCAGTACTTC. Encoded protein: CASSLWASSYEQYF. The chain employs TRBV28 and TRBJ2-7; D remains unclear. CDR3 length: 14 amino acids. Trimming removed 0 bases from V and 0 bases from J, with 6 bases in between. The germline V gene has CDR1 MDHEN and CDR2 SYDVKM.